This T cell receptor beta chain stems from a study of identical twins. TCRdb recomputed calls from the 5' RACE reads with MiXCR, one row per CDR3 protein. Of under 1 million distinct CDR3 sequences listed, 9% to 15% are singletons. The CDR3 contains 16 residues. Germline CDR1 MGHRA, CDR2 YSYEKL. Trimming took 5 bases from V and 0 from J, leaving 17 bases between them. The same sample was also studied in work on yellow fever vaccine responses in identical twins. That work contributes: As reported, the vaccine T cell response of twins seemed partly convergent and partly personalized.

The sequencing input was PBMCs. The origin of this receptor is a woman aged 18-29 years in good health. V is TRBV4-1 and J is TRBJ2-7; D not certain. CDR3 in amino acids: CASSTCQRPRSYEQYV. DNA of the CDR3: TGCGCCAGCAGCACCTGTCAGCGACCCCGCTCCTACGAGCAGTACGTC.